Described below is a single T cell receptor beta chain sequence and its context. This sample was included in a study of CD8+ T cells in alopecia areata. CDR3 length: 14 residues. The germline gives CDR1 GTSNPN, CDR2 SVGIG (reference sequence). The ends were cut back, 4 bases at V and 2 bases at J, with 14 bases in the middle. RNA extraction and reverse transcription yielded cDNA as sequencing template. Clones were read by immunoSEQ multiplex PCR, and TCRdb kept only the in-frame ones, dropping some. The repertoire consists of 100,000 to 120,000 clones, with roughly 59% occurring once and the leading ten covering 20%.

The rearrangement links TRBV30 to TRBJ1-2; TRBD1 is a possible D gene (5 bases). This receptor was obtained from a human donor in good health. The sample consisted of CD8+ T cells sorted from blood. DNA for the CDR3: TGTGCCTGGACCTTCCCGTCAGGGAACTATGGCTACACCTTC. It specifies CAWTFPSGNYGYTF.